A single sample gave rise to the 27 T cell receptor beta chains below, sequenced in a study of long-term antiretroviral therapy in people with HIV. Run at survey level, the immunoSEQ assay was version v3.0. Clones were read by immunoSEQ multiplex PCR, and TCRdb kept only the in-frame ones, dropping some. The sample has about 40,000 clones; 86% are singletons. This sample comprised unsorted PBMCs, obtained 1.2 years after starting antiretroviral therapy. The receptors shown here come from a woman aged 45-65 years with HIV.

This clone was seen a single time. The gene calls are TRBV9 and TRBJ2-1; the D gene is possibly TRBD2 (5 bases). Trimming took 0 bases from V and 7 from J, leaving 17 bases between them. Germline CDR1 reads SGDLS; CDR2 reads YYNGEE. The CDR3 covers 16 residues. The CDR3 DNA is TGTGCCAGCAGCGTAGGAGGGAGCCCTGGTAATAATGAGCAGTTCTTC. Translated: CASSVGGSPGNNEQFF.

The CDR3 DNA sequence: TGTGCCAGCAGTCCACGGACTAGCGGGGGGAGCTCCTACAATGAGCAGTTCTTC. This encodes CASSPRTSGGSSYNEQFF. The chain carries TRBV27 and TRBJ2-1; TRBD2 aligns across 14 bases. The junction had 6 bases not matched to a gene; V was cut back by 5 bases and J by 0 bases. This CDR3 region has 18 residues. Looked up from germline, CDR1 is MNHEY and CDR2 is SMNVEV (reference sequence).

The V call is TRBV2, the J call TRBJ2-1, with D possibly TRBD1 on 6 matching bases. The CDR3 extends over 14 amino acids. Germline lookup yields CDR1 SNHLY and CDR2 FYNNEI. The V end lost 7 bases, the J end lost 5 bases, and 15 bases lay between the germline ends. The CDR3 spells CASIRDTLDNEQFF. The DNA of the CDR3 is TGTGCCAGCATCCGGGACACTCTCGACAATGAGCAGTTCTTC.

This clone was seen a single time. The chain uses TRBV6-1 and TRBJ1-1; D call uncertain. The germline gives CDR1 MNHNS, CDR2 SASEGT. Between the trimmed V and J ends, which lost 8 bases and 0 bases, there was a span of 13 bases. The CDR3 has 14 residues. CDR3 nucleotide sequence: TGTGCCAGCCGGGAGGCAGCCATGAACACTGAAGCTTTCTTT. Protein: CASREAAMNTEAFF.

The chain uses TRBV19 and TRBJ1-6, with 8 bases identical to TRBD1. CDR1 LNHDA and CDR2 SQIVND come from the germline V gene (reference sequence). V gave up 3 bases and J gave up 8 bases; unmatched junction bases: 9. This CDR3 contains 16 residues. CDR3 bases: TGTGCCAGTAGTATCCCCGCCTGGACAGGGTATTCACCCCTCCACTTT. Its protein product is CASSIPAWTGYSPLHF.

The chain links TRBV7-2 to TRBJ2-7; TRBD1 matches at 8 bases. In germline, CDR1 is SGHTA, CDR2 FQGNSA. CDR3 length: 15 residues. V lost 4 bases to trimming and J lost 5 bases; unmatched junction nucleotides: 10. CDR3 amino acids: CASSSVGQGFNEQYF. The CDR3, as DNA: TGTGCCAGCAGCTCCGTCGGACAGGGCTTCAACGAGCAGTACTTC.

CDR3 nucleotide sequence: TGTGCCAGCAGCGGGCGCGGAGAAGCTTTCTTT. Amino acids: CASSGRGEAFF. The rearrangement joins TRBV7-8 to TRBJ1-1, with no clear D. The CDR3 extends over 11 amino acids. Trimming removed 5 bases from V and 8 bases from J, with 9 bases in between. CDR1 is SGHVS and CDR2 is FQNEAQ in the germline V gene.

This clone was counted once. V gene TRBV18 combines with J gene TRBJ2-2; D is undetermined. The CDR3 is made up of 12 amino acids. In germline, CDR1 is KGHSH, CDR2 LQKENI. Trimming took 4 bases from V and 5 from J, leaving 5 bases between them. The CDR3 DNA sequence: TGTGCCAGCTCACTGACTACCGGGGAGCTGTTTTTT. Protein sequence: CASSLTTGELFF.

V and J are TRBV29-1 and TRBJ1-1, with a weak D call TRBD1 (5 bases). Between the trimmed V and J ends, which lost 7 bases and 1 base, there was a span of 13 bases. Germline V gives CDR1 SQVTM, CDR2 ANQGSEA. This CDR3 region has 13 residues. The CDR3, as DNA: TGCAGCGCTAAAGACAGCAAGAACACTGAAGCTTTCTTT. Translating it yields CSAKDSKNTEAFF.

The chain has TRBV7-6 and TRBJ1-1; D might be TRBD1 (6 bases). The CDR3 is made up of 13 amino acids. Trimming pared 6 bases from V and 4 bases from J, leaving 12 bases between. The germline V gene encodes CDR1 SGHVS and CDR2 FNYEAQ. CDR3 loop: CASRSTGSTEAFF. The CDR3 coding sequence is TGTGCCAGCAGATCTACAGGGAGCACTGAAGCTTTCTTT.

This chain links TRBV6-5 with TRBJ1-1; no reliable D call. The CDR3 runs 12 residues. Per germline, CDR1 MNHEY and CDR2 SVGAGI. V gave up 2 bases and J gave up 1 base, with 2 bases separating them. DNA for the CDR3: TGTGCCAGCAGTTACCCGAACACTGAAGCTTTCTTT. It translates to CASSYPNTEAFF.

CDR3 in amino acids: CASSLALAGIYEQYF. CDR3 DNA sequence: TGTGCCAGCAGCTTAGCGCTAGCGGGGATCTACGAGCAGTACTTC. This chain connects TRBV7-2 to TRBJ2-7, with TRBD2 matching 9 bases. The CDR3 sequence is 15 residues long. CDR1 is SGHTA and CDR2 is FQGNSA in the germline V gene. With V trimmed by 0 bases and J by 3 bases, 3 bases remained unmatched.

The CDR3 here is CASSRGKTTEAFF. CDR3 nucleotides: TGTGCCAGCAGCCGAGGGAAGACCACTGAAGCTTTCTTT. This chain links TRBV6-5 with TRBJ1-1; D not certain. This CDR3 comprises 13 residues. The V gene's germline CDR1 is MNHEY and CDR2 SVGAGI. Trimming took 6 bases from V and 4 from J, leaving 12 bases between them.

The chain recombines TRBV7-3 with TRBJ2-3; D not certain. Deletions cut 6 bases from V and 1 base from J, with 14 bases between. Germline CDR1 reads SGHTA; CDR2 reads FQGTGA. The CDR3 sequence is 15 residues long. CDR3 DNA sequence: TGTGCCAGCAGACTTACCCGTTCAGGCACAGATACGCAGTATTTT. Amino acid sequence: CASRLTRSGTDTQYF.

The chain couples TRBV9 to TRBJ1-3, with TRBD1 as a possible D gene (5 bases). Germline CDR1 and CDR2: SGDLS and YYNGEE. This CDR3 has 17 amino acids. V was shortened by 0 bases and J by 3 bases, with 16 bases between the two germline ends. In DNA, the CDR3 is TGTGCCAGCAGCGTAGCTACCGGGGCCTTGCGTGGAAACACCATATATTTT. It is translated as CASSVATGALRGNTIYF.

This clone came up once. This rearrangement joins TRBV4-3 to TRBJ1-2; TRBD1 might be the D (5 bases). Trimming shortened V by 0 bases and J by 5 bases, and 22 bases separated the two germline ends. This CDR3 comprises 18 residues. Germline CDR1 and CDR2: LGHNA and YSLEER. CDR3 loop: CASSQDLGQTSPYYGYTF. CDR3 DNA: TGCGCCAGCAGCCAAGATCTGGGGCAGACCTCTCCGTATTATGGCTACACCTTC.

This clone was recorded a few times. This chain links TRBV6-6 with TRBJ1-6; 7 bases are shared with TRBD1. The CDR3 is 14 amino acids. V lost 6 bases to trimming and J lost 10 bases; unmatched junction nucleotides: 9. Germline-derived CDR1 and CDR2 are MNHNY and SVGAGI (reference sequence). CDR3 nucleotide sequence: TGTGCCAGCAGCCTCAGACAGGGATCCTCACCCCTCCACTTT. It is translated as CASSLRQGSSPLHF.

This clone was detected only once. The V gene is TRBV5-1, the J gene TRBJ2-2; 9 nucleotides agree with TRBD1. Germline loops: CDR1 SGHRS, CDR2 YFSETQ. Losses at the gene ends were 5 bases for V and 7 bases for J; bases not matched to a gene: 6. The CDR3 extends over 14 amino acids. CDR3 residues: CASRPQGADGELFF. Written as DNA, the CDR3 is TGCGCCAGCAGACCACAGGGGGCGGACGGGGAGCTGTTTTTT.

This chain connects TRBV6-1 to TRBJ1-3, with 9 bases fitting TRBD1. Germline CDR1 MNHNS, CDR2 SASEGT. Losses at the gene ends were 6 bases for V and 4 bases for J; bases not matched to a gene: 4. This CDR3 comprises 14 residues. CDR3 region: CASRGTGKGNTIYF. CDR3 nucleotides: TGTGCCAGCAGGGGGACAGGGAAAGGAAACACCATATATTTT.

The chain is built from TRBV5-4 and TRBJ1-1; D gene uncertain. There are 15 residues in the CDR3. The germline V gene has CDR1 SGHNT and CDR2 YYREEE (reference sequence). V dropped 1 base and J dropped 0 bases, with 10 bases sitting between them. This CDR3 reads CASSLRFQLNTEAFF. Here the CDR3 DNA reads TGTGCCAGCAGCTTGCGTTTCCAACTGAACACTGAAGCTTTCTTT.

This rearrangement joins TRBV7-2 to TRBJ2-7; TRBD1 matches 8 bases. Germline trimming cut 3 bases from V and 3 bases from J; bases unmatched to any gene: 7. The CDR3 totals 15 residues. Germline lookup yields CDR1 SGHTA and CDR2 FQGNSA. The CDR3 here is CASSLGTGLIYEQYF. The CDR3 nucleotides are TGTGCCAGCAGCTTGGGGACAGGTTTGATCTACGAGCAGTACTTC.

The rearrangement uses TRBV6-5 and TRBJ2-1, with TRBD2 as a possible D gene (6 bases). The ends were cut back, 4 bases at V and 7 bases at J, with 8 bases in the middle. Germline V gives CDR1 MNHEY, CDR2 SVGAGI. The CDR3 runs 12 residues. The CDR3 DNA is TGTGCCAGCAGTTGGGGGGTTAATGAGCAGTTCTTC. Its protein is CASSWGVNEQFF.

This chain connects TRBV2 to TRBJ1-3; 7 bases fit TRBD1. This CDR3 is 15 amino acids long. Germline CDR1 reads SNHLY; CDR2 reads FYNNEI. Germline trimming cut 6 bases from V and 2 bases from J; bases unmatched to any gene: 7. The CDR3 DNA is TGTGCCAGCAGCATGACAGGGAGTGCTGGAAACACCATATATTTT. This encodes CASSMTGSAGNTIYF.

The V and J genes are TRBV30 and TRBJ2-7, with D unresolved. V shed 0 bases and J shed 4 bases, with 7 bases lying between them. CDR3 size: 12 residues. Germline loops: CDR1 GTSNPN, CDR2 SVGIG (reference sequence). The CDR3 coding sequence is TGTGCCTGGAGTGTTGCTGTATACGAGCAGTACTTC. The encoded protein is CAWSVAVYEQYF.

The chain couples TRBV2 to TRBJ2-7, with 7 bases identical to TRBD2. In germline, CDR1 is SNHLY, CDR2 FYNNEI. There are 16 residues in the CDR3. The ends lost 3 bases at V and 4 bases at J; junction bases unmatched: 12. Here the CDR3 DNA reads TGTGCCAGCAGTGAGTCTAGCGGAGGGGTGTCGTACGAGCAGTACTTC. Its protein product is CASSESSGGVSYEQYF.

The count of this clone is one. The chain couples TRBV5-6 to TRBJ1-2; 9 nucleotides line up with TRBD1. Per germline, CDR1 SGHDT and CDR2 YYEEEE. The CDR3 has 13 amino acids. Germline trimming cut 7 bases from V and 7 bases from J; bases unmatched to any gene: 8. Written as DNA, the CDR3 is TGTGCCAGCGAGGGAACAGGGGGCCGTGGCTACACCTTC. Amino acid sequence: CASEGTGGRGYTF.

This clone appeared a single time. The chain employs TRBV7-9 and TRBJ2-3; D is uncertain. Germline CDR1 is SEHNR and CDR2 is FQNEAQ (reference sequence). Trimming took 4 bases from V and 0 from J, leaving 8 bases between them. This CDR3 is 14 amino acids long. The CDR3 nucleotides read TGTGCCAGCAGCTCCGGACGGAGCACAGATACGCAGTATTTT. Translation gives CASSSGRSTDTQYF.